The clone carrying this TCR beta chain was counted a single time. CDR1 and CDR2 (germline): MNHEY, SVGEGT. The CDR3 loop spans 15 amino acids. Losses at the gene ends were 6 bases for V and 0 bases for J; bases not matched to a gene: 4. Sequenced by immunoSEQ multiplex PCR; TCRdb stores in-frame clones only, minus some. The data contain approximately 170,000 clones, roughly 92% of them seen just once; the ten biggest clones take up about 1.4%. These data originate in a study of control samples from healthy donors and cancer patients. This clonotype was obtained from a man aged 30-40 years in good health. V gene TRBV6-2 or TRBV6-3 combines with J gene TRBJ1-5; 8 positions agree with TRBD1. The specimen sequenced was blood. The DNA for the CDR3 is TGTGCCAGCAGCAGACAGGGGTATAGCAATCAGCCCCAGCATTTT. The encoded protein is CASSRQGYSNQPQHF.